The 2 T cell receptor beta chains below come from one sample, sequenced in a study of graft-versus-host responses after intestinal transplantation. TCRdb's copy holds only in-frame clones and misses some; the assay was immunoSEQ multiplex PCR. Of 85,000 to 100,000 clones listed, under 95% are singletons. No cognate antigen is known for these TCRs. Sequencing used unstimulated CD8+ T cells sorted from spleen or lymph node cells, obtained before intestinal transplant. The source of these receptors is a human donor who received an intestinal transplant.

J is TRBJ1-2 and V is TRBV30, with D perhaps matching TRBD1 (6 bases). Per the germline V gene, CDR1 is GTSNPN and CDR2 is SVGIG (reference sequence). V gave up 4 bases and J gave up 8 bases, with 14 bases separating them. The CDR3 contains 12 residues. The CDR3 loop is CAWTGEGGGYTF. CDR3 DNA sequence: TGTGCCTGGACCGGAGAGGGGGGGGGCTACACCTTC.

The chain carries TRBV4-3 and TRBJ1-2; the D gene is possibly TRBD1 (6 bases). Germline V gene lookup returns CDR1 LGHNA and CDR2 YSLEER. The V gene lost 0 bases and the J gene lost 5 bases, with 13 bases spanning the gap. The CDR3 is made up of 15 amino acids. The CDR3 protein is CASSQERGLTYGYTF. CDR3 nucleotides: TGCGCCAGCAGCCAAGAGCGGGGGCTCACATATGGCTACACCTTC.